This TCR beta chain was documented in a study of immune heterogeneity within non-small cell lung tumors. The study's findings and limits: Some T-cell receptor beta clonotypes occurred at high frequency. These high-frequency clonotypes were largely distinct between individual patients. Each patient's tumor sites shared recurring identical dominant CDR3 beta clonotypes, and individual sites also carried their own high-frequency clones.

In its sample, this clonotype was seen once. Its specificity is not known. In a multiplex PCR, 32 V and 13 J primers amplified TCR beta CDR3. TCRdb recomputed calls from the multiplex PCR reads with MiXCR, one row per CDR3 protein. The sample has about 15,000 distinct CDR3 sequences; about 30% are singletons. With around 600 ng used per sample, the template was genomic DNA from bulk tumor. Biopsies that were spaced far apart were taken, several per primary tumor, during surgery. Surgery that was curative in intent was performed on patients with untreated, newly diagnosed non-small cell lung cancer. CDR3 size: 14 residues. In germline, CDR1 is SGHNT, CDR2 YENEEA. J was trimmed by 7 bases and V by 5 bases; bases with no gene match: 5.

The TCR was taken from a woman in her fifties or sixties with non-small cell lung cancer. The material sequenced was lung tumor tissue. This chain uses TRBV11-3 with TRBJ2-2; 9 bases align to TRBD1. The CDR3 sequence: CASSIGQGHGELFF. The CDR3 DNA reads TGTGCCAGCAGCATAGGACAGGGGCACGGGGAGCTGTTTTTT.